Presented here are 2 T cell receptor beta chains from one specimen sequenced in a study of shared clonotypes between healthy human individuals. Method: immunoSEQ multiplex PCR; TCRdb's copy keeps in-frame clones and lacks some. The table records about 2.4 million clones, 93% of them present only once. Sample: naive CD4+ T cells from PBMCs. Subset defined: CD45RA+ positively selected. The receptor set was obtained from a man between 18 and 35 years old in good health. Some clones in this sample may be carry-over from other donors' samples.

This sequence joins TRBV7-9 and TRBJ2-5, with D uncertain. The CDR3 runs 14 residues. Trimming took 1 base from V and 8 from J, leaving 14 bases between them. Germline values: CDR1 SEHNR, CDR2 FQNEAQ (reference sequence). The CDR3 region has the DNA TGTGCCAGCAGCTTAGAGTTGGGCATCAGCACCCAGTACTTC. Its translation is CASSLELGISTQYF.

This clone occurred once. The chain carries TRBV7-3 and TRBJ2-1, with 10 bases identical to TRBD2. This CDR3 spans 16 amino acids. CDR1 is SGHTA and CDR2 is FQGTGA in the germline V gene. J lost 7 bases, V lost 0 bases, and 6 bases had no gene match. As DNA, the CDR3 is TGTGCCAGCAGCTTAACAACTAGCGGGGCCCCGAATGAGCAGTTCTTC. As protein: CASSLTTSGAPNEQFF.